The sequence of this T cell receptor beta chain was determined in a study of T cell repertoires in cytomegalovirus infection. As for the study in general: Alongside well-studied HLA-B-restricted CMV epitopes, recently identified HLA-C-restricted CMV epitopes were also used. CMV infection plus the matching HLA type was flagged by public TCR beta signatures.

Using its own MiXCR run on the reads, TCRdb lists one record per CDR3 protein. Altogether about 330,000 distinct CDR3 sequences are present, about 32% being singletons, with the ten largest covering less than 15%. About this clonotype: Its antigen is unknown.

CDR1 is SGHTA, CDR2 FQGTGA, per germline. Trimming took 5 bases from V and 2 from J, leaving 13 bases between them. The CDR3 extends over 15 amino acids. The sequencing here drew on cultured PBMCs, taken from culture after CMV antigen stimulation. The chain couples TRBV7-3 to TRBJ2-1; TRBD2 might be the D (6 bases). This TCR derives from a human donor in good health (CMV status not recorded). Some clones in this sample may be carry-over from other donors' samples. The CDR3 is CASSPRGTTYNEQFF. CDR3 DNA: TGTGCCAGCAGCCCCCGCGGGACCACCTACAATGAGCAGTTCTTC.